The clone carrying this T cell receptor beta chain was picked up many times. TRAV- and TRBV-specific primers were used for first-strand cDNA, which covered alpha and beta chains. The TCRs were subjected to amplification over approximately 20 PCR cycles employing a constant-region primer in conjunction with a V-primer adapter. TCRdb recomputed calls from the reads with MiXCR, one row per CDR3 protein. The sample has about 100,000 distinct CDR3 sequences; less than 25% are singletons. Time point specified: after trial treatment. Treatment of the sample: LDRT plus nivolumab, ipilimumab, low-dose cyclophosphamide and aspirin (RACIN trial). The CDR3 has 13 amino acids. Germline CDR1 reads SEHNR; CDR2 reads FQNEAQ (reference sequence). Trimming stripped 2 bases from V and 6 bases from J, with 7 bases between. The data originate from a study of low-dose radiotherapy and immunotherapy resistance in tumors.

The clonotype was recovered from a male donor with prostate cancer. This chain connects TRBV7-9 to TRBJ2-2; no reliable D call. The specimen was PBMCs, collected after low-dose radiotherapy plus immunotherapy. DNA for the CDR3: TGTGCCAGCAGCTTATCCGCGGCCGGGGAGCTGTTTTTT. Encoded protein: CASSLSAAGELFF.